Listed below are T cell receptor beta chains from one sample, sequenced in a study of beta chain features in type 1 diabetes. The protocol was immunoSEQ multiplex PCR, while the TCRdb copy is restricted to in-frame clones and leaves out a portion. The table has some 150,000 clones, around a tenth seen once. The sample comprised central memory CD4+ T cells from blood. These receptors originate from a young man in good health. CDR3s include the opening cysteine and the closing phenylalanine or tryptophan. The D gene is left open where the match is weak. Rows give clone size only sometimes, using once, few, many, or a class for an expanded clone.

few | TRBJ2-5 | TRBV18 | . | CASSPREGETQYF | TGTGCCAGCTCACCGAGGGAAGGGGAGACCCAGTACTTC
few | TRBJ1-6 | TRBV2 | . | CASSVADFSPLHF | TGTGCCAGCAGTGTTGCAGATTTTTCACCCCTCCACTTT
. | TRBJ1-6 | TRBV4-3 | TRBD1 | CASSQVRTGNSPLHF | TGCGCCAGCAGCCAAGTTCGGACAGGGAATTCACCCCTCCACTTT
few | TRBJ2-1 | TRBV29-1 | TRBD2 | CSVPVRTSGVSSYNEQFF | TGCAGCGTCCCAGTAAGGACTAGCGGGGTAAGCTCCTACAATGAGCAGTTCTTC
. | TRBJ2-1 | TRBV11-2 | TRBD2 | CASSLDSGRNNEQFF | TGTGCCAGCAGCTTAGACAGCGGGAGGAACAATGAGCAGTTCTTC
. | TRBJ2-1 | TRBV7-2 | . | CASSLEFGEEQFF | TGTGCCAGCAGCTTAGAGTTCGGGGAGGAGCAGTTCTTC
. | TRBJ2-7 | TRBV11-2 | . | CASSPDPQPFYEQYF | TGTGCCAGCAGCCCTGACCCACAGCCTTTCTACGAGCAGTACTTC
few | TRBJ2-7 | TRBV18 | . | CASSPRGPGSYEQYF | TGTGCCAGCTCACCACGAGGCCCGGGTTCCTACGAGCAGTACTTC
. | TRBJ1-5 | TRBV2 | TRBD1 | CASSVRTGDLNQPQHF | TGTGCCAGCAGTGTTAGGACAGGGGACCTCAATCAGCCCCAGCATTTT
few | TRBJ2-7 | TRBV14 | . | CASSQDLRIYEQYF | TGTGCCAGCAGCCAAGATCTGCGGATCTACGAGCAGTACTTC
. | TRBJ2-7 | TRBV4-2 | . | CASSQDRTAQGEQYF | TGTGCCAGCAGCCAAGATCGGACAGCCCAGGGCGAGCAGTACTTC
. | TRBJ1-5 | TRBV4-2 | . | CASSQDDTGVQPQHF | TGTGCCAGCAGCCAAGATGACACAGGAGTTCAGCCCCAGCATTTT
few | TRBJ1-1 | TRBV30 | . | CAWSATPGTRNTEAFF | TGTGCCTGGAGTGCAACTCCCGGGACACGGAACACTGAAGCTTTCTTT
few | TRBJ2-1 | TRBV25-1 | TRBD2 | CASSEYSGGRHNEQFF | TGTGCCAGCAGTGAATACTCGGGGGGGCGACACAATGAGCAGTTCTTC
. | TRBJ1-2 | TRBV28 | . | CASRGGRVDYGYTF | TGTGCCAGCAGGGGCGGCAGGGTGGACTATGGCTACACCTTC
many | TRBJ1-5 | TRBV7-8 | . | CASSLGSVSGQPQHF | TGTGCCAGCAGCTTAGGTTCGGTCTCGGGTCAGCCCCAGCATTTT
few | TRBJ2-7 | TRBV6-5 | . | CASRPQDSYEQYF | TGTGCCAGCAGACCTCAAGACAGTTACGAGCAGTACTTC
few | TRBJ2-7 | TRBV5-6 | TRBD2 | CASSLSVAGLSSYEQYF | TGTGCCAGCAGCTTATCAGTAGCGGGGCTGAGCTCCTACGAGCAGTACTTC
. | TRBJ2-3 | TRBV19 | TRBD2 | CASRTGGAADTQYF | TGTGCCAGCCGAACCGGGGGGGCCGCAGATACGCAGTATTTT
few | TRBJ1-2 | TRBV10-2 | TRBD1 | CASSEPGQGNYGYTF | TGCGCCAGCAGTGAGCCAGGACAGGGAAACTATGGCTACACCTTC
. | TRBJ2-2 | TRBV7-2 | TRBD1 | CASSFGQGTGELFF | TGTGCCAGCAGCTTTGGACAGGGGACCGGGGAGCTGTTTTTT
. | TRBJ2-5 | TRBV10-3 | TRBD2 | CAISEPGLAEETQYF | TGTGCCATCAGTGAGCCGGGACTAGCGGAAGAGACCCAGTACTTC
. | TRBJ1-6 | TRBV9 | TRBD1 | CASSYPGAGGEGPLHF | TGTGCCAGCAGCTACCCGGGGGCAGGGGGCGAAGGACCCCTCCACTTT
. | TRBJ2-5 | TRBV5-4 | . | CASSSRGTSGGKTQYF | TGTGCCAGCAGCTCCCGGGGGACATCAGGGGGGAAGACCCAGTACTTC
. | TRBJ1-2 | TRBV4-3 | . | CASSQDRDFVGYTF | TGCGCCAGCAGCCAAGACAGGGACTTTGTTGGCTACACCTTC
. | TRBJ2-7 | TRBV4-1 | TRBD1 | CASSRGQSSYEQYF | TGCGCCAGCAGCCGGGGACAGAGCTCCTACGAGCAGTACTTC
. | TRBJ1-6 | TRBV7-2 | . | CASSLMTGNSPLHF | TGTGCCAGCAGCTTAATGACAGGCAATTCACCCCTCCACTTT